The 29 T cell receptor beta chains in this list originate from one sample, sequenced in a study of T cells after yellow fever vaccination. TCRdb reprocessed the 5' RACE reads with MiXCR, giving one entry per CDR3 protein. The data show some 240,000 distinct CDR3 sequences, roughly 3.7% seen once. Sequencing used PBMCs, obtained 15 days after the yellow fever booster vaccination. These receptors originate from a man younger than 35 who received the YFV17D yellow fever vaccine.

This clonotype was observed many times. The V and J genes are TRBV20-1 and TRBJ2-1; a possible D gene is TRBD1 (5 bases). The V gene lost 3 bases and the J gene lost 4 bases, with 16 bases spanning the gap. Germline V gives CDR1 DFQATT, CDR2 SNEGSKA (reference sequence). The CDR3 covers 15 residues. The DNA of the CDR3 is TGCAGTGCTAGGGCCATTCGACAGATTTACAATGAGCAGTTCTTC. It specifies CSARAIRQIYNEQFF.

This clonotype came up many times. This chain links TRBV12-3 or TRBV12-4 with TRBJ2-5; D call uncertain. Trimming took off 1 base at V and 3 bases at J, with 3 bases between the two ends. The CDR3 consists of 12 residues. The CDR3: CASSLVEETQYF. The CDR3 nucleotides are TGTGCCAGCAGTTTAGTTGAAGAGACCCAGTACTTC.

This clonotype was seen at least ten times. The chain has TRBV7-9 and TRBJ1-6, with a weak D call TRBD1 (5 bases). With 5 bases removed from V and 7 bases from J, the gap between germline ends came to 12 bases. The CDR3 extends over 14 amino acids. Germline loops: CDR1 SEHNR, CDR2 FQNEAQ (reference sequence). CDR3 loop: CASSLRGENSPLHF. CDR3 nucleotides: TGTGCCAGCAGCCTGCGGGGGGAAAATTCACCCCTCCACTTT.

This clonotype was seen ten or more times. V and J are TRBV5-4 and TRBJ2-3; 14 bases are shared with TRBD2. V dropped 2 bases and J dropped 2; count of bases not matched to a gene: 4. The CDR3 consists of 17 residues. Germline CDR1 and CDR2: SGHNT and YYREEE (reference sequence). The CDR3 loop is CASSLATSGGVTDTQYF. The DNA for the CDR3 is TGTGCCAGCAGCTTAGCGACTAGCGGGGGGGTCACAGATACGCAGTATTTT. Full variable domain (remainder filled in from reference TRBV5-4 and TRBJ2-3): ETGVTQSPTHLIKTRGQQVTLRCSSQSGHNTVSWYQQALGQGPQFIFQYYREEENGRGNFPPRFSGLQFPNYSSELNVNALELDDSALYLCASSLATSGGVTDTQYFGPGTRLTVL.

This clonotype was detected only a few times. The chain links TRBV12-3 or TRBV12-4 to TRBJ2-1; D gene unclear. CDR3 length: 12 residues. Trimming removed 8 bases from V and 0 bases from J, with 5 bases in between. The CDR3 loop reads CASESSYNEQFF. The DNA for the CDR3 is TGTGCCAGCGAAAGCTCCTACAATGAGCAGTTCTTC.

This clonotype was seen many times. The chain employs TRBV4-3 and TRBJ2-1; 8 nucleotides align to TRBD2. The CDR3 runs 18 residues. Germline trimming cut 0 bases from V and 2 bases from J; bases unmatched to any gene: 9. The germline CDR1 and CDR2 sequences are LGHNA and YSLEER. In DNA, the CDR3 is TGCGCCAGCAGCCAAGATTGGGCTAGCGGGCCCCCCTACAATGAGCAGTTCTTC. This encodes CASSQDWASGPPYNEQFF.

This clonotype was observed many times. CDR3 DNA sequence: TGCAGTGCTAGAGACCACAGGGGCAGGGGCTACACCTTC. Its translation is CSARDHRGRGYTF. The chain employs TRBV20-1 and TRBJ1-2; 7 bases align to TRBD1. Germline V gene data show CDR1 as DFQATT and CDR2 as SNEGSKA (reference sequence). Trimming took 0 bases from V and 8 from J; bases not matched to a gene: 6. CDR3 length: 13 amino acids.

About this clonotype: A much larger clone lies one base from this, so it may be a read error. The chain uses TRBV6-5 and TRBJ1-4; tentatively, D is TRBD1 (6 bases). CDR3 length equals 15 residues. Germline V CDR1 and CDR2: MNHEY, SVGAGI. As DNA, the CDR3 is TGTGCCAGCAGCCCAATACAGGGAACTAATGAAAGACTGTTTTTT. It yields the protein CASSPIQGTNERLFF.

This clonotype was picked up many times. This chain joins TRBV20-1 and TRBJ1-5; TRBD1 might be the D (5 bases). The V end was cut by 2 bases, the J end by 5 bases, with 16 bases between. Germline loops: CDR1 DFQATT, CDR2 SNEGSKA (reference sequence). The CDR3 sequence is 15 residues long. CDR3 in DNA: TGCAGTGCTAGAATAGTCAACAGGAGAGATCAGCCCCAGCATTTT. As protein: CSARIVNRRDQPQHF.

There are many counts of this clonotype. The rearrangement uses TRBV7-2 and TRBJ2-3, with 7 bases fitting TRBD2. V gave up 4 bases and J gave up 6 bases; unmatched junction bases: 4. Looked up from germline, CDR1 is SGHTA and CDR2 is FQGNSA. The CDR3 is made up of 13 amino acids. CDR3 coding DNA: TGTGCCAGCAGCTGGGGGGGGAGGGATACGCAGTATTTT. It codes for CASSWGGRDTQYF.

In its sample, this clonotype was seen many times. Here the CDR3 DNA reads TGTGCCAGCAGAGGACAGGGCCCTGAGACCCAGTACTTC. It yields the protein CASRGQGPETQYF. The V and J genes are TRBV7-8 and TRBJ2-5; 8 nucleotides agree with TRBD1. V was clipped by 6 bases and J by 5 bases; unmatched bases: 5. The CDR3 has 13 amino acids. Germline V gene lookup returns CDR1 SGHVS and CDR2 FQNEAQ.

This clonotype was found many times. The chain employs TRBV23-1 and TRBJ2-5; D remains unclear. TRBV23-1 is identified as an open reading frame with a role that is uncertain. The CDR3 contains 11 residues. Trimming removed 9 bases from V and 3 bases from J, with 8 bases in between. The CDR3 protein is CARDGKETQYF. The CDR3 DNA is TGCGCCAGGGACGGTAAAGAGACCCAGTACTTC.

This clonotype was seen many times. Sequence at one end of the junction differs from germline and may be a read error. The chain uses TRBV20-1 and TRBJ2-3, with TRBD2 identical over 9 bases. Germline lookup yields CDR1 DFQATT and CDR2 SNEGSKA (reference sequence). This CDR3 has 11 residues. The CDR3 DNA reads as TGCAGTGCGCTGACGGGACTAGCAGGCAACTTT. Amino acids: CSALTGLAGNF.

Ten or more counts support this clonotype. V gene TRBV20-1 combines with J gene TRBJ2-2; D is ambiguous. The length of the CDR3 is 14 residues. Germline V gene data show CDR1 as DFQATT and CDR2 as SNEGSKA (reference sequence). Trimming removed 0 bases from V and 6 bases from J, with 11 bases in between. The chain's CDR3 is CSARETKVAGELFF. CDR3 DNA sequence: TGCAGTGCTAGAGAGACCAAGGTGGCCGGGGAGCTGTTTTTT.

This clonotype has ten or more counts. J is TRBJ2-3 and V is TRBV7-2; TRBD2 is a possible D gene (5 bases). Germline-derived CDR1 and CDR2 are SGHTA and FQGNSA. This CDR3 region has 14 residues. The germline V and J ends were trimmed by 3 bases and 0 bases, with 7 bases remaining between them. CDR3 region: CASSFPGSTDTQYF. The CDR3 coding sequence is TGTGCCAGCAGCTTTCCGGGGAGCACAGATACGCAGTATTTT. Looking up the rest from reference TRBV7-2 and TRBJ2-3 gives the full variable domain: GAGVSQSPSNKVTEKGKDVELRCDPISGHTALYWYRQSLGQGLEFLIYFQGNSAPDKSGLPSDRFSAERTGGSVSTLTIQRTQQEDSAVYLCASSFPGSTDTQYFGPGTRLTVL.

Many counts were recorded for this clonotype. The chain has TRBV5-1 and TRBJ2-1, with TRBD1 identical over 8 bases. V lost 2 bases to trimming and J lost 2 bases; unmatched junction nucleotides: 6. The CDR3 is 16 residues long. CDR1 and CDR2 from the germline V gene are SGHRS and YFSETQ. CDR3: CASSFSQGATYNEQFF. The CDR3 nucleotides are TGCGCCAGCAGCTTTTCTCAGGGGGCGACCTACAATGAGCAGTTCTTC.

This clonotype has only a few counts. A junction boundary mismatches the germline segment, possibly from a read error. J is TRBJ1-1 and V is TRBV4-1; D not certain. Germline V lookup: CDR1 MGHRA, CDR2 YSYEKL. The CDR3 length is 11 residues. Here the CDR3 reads CASSQESQVGF. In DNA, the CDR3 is TGCGCCAGCAGCCAAGAAAGCCAGGTCGGCTTT.

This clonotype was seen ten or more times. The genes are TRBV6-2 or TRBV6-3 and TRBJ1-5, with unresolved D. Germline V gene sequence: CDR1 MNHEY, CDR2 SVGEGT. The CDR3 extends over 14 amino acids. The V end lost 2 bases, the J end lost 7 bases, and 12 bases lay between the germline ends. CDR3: CASSYDLSGQPQHF. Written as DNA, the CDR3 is TGTGCCAGCAGTTACGATTTATCGGGGCAGCCCCAGCATTTT.

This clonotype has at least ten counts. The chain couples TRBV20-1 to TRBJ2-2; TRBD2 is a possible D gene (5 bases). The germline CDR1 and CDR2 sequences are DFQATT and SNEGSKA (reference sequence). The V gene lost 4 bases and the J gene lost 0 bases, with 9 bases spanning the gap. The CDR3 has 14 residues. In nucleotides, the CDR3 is TGCAGTGCTATTGAGGGTGCGAACACCGGGGAGCTGTTTTTT. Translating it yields CSAIEGANTGELFF.

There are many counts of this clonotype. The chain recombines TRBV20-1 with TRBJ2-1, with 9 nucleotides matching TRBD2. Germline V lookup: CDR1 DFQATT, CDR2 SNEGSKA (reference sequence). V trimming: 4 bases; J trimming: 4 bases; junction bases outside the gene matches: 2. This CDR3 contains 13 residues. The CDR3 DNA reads TGCAGTGCTATAGCGGGGGCTTACAATGAGCAGTTCTTC. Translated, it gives CSAIAGAYNEQFF.

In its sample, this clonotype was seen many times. CDR3 nucleotide sequence: TGTGCCAGCAGCTTAGTGGCTAGCGGGGGGGCCGATACGCAGTATTTT. This translates into CASSLVASGGADTQYF. The J gene is TRBJ2-3, the V gene TRBV7-2; 12 bases line up with TRBD2. The trim removed 1 base at V and 6 bases at J, leaving 5 bases unmatched. The CDR3 has 16 amino acids. Germline V gene sequence: CDR1 SGHTA, CDR2 FQGNSA.

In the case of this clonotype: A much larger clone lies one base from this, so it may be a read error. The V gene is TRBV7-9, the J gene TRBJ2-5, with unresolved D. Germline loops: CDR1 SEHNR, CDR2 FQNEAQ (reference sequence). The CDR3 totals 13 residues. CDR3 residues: CASSSRIEETKYF. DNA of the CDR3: TGTGCCAGCAGCTCCAGAATCGAAGAGACCAAGTACTTC.

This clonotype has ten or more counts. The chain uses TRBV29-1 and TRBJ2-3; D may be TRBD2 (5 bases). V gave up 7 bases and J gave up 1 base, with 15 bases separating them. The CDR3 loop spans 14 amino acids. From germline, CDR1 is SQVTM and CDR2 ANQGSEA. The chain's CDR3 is CSGGRGPGTDTQYF. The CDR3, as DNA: TGCAGCGGCGGAAGAGGGCCGGGCACAGATACGCAGTATTTT.

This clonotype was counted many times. The CDR3 nucleotides are TGTGCCAGCAGCCCCGACAGGCTCCAAGAGACCCAGTACTTC. This encodes CASSPDRLQETQYF. This chain joins TRBV3-1 and TRBJ2-5; tentatively, D is TRBD1 (6 bases). Germline V CDR1 and CDR2: LGHDT, YNNKEL (reference sequence). The length of the CDR3 is 14 residues. V was cut by 4 bases and J by 1 base, with 10 bases left in between.

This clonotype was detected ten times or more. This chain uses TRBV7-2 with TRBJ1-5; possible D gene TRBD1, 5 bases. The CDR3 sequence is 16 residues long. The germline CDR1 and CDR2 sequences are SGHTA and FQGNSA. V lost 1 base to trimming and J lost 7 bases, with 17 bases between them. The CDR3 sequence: CASSLGSRGSGQPQHF. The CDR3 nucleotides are TGTGCCAGCAGCTTAGGTTCGCGGGGCTCCGGCCAGCCCCAGCATTTT.

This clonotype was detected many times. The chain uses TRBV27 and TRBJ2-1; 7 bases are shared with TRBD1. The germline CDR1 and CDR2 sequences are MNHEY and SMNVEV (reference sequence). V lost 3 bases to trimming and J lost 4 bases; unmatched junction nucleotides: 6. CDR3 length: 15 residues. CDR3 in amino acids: CASSFRDSIYNEQFF. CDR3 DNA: TGTGCCAGCAGTTTCCGGGACAGTATTTACAATGAGCAGTTCTTC.

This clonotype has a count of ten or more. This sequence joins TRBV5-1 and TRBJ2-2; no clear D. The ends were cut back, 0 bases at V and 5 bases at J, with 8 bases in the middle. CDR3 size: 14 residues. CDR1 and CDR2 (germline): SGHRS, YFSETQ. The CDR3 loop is CASSLAHGTGELFF. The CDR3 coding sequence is TGCGCCAGCAGCTTGGCACATGGGACCGGGGAGCTGTTTTTT.

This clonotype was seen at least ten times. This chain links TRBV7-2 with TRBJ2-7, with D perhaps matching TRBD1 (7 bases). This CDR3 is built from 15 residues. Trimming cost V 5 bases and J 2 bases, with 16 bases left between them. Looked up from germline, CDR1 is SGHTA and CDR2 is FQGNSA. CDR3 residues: CASSPRGTVTYEQYF. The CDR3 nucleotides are TGTGCCAGCAGCCCCCGGGGGACAGTCACCTACGAGCAGTACTTC.

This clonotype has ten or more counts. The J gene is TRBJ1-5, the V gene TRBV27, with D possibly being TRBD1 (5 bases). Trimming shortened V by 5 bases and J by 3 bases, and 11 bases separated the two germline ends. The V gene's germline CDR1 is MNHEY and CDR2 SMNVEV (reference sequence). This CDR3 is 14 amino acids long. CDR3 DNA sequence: TGTGCCAGCAGTCCTGACAGTAACAATCAGCCCCAGCATTTT. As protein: CASSPDSNNQPQHF.